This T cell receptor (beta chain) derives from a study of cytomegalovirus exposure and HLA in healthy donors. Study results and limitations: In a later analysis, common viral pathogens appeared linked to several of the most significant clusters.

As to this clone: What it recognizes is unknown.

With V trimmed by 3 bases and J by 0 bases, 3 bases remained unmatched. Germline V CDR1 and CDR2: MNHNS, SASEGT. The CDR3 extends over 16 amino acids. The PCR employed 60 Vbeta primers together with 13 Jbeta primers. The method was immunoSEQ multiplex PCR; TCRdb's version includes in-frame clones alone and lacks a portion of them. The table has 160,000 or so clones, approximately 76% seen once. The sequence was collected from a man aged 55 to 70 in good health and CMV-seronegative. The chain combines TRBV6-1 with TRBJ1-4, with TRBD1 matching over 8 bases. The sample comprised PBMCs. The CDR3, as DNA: TGTGCCAGCAGTGAGAGACAGGGGACAACTAATGAAAAACTGTTTTTT. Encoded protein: CASSERQGTTNEKLFF.